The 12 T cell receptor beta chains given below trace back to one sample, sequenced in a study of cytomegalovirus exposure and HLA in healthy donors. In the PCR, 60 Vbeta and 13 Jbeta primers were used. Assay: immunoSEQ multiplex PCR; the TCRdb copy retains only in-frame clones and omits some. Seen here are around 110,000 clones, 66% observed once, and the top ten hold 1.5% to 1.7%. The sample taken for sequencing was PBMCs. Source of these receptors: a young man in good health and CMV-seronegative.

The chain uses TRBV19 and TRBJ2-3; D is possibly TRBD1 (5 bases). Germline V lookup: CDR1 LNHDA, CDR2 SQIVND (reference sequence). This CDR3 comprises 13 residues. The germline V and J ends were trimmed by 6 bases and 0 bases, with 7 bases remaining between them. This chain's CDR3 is CASRPGSTDTQYF. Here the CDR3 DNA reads TGTGCCAGTAGACCAGGGAGCACAGATACGCAGTATTTT.

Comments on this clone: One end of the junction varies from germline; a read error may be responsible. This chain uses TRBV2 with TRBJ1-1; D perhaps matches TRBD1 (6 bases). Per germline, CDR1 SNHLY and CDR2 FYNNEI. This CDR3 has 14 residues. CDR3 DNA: TGTGCCAGCAGGGAAGGGGGGGGTGGCACTGAAGCTTTCTTT. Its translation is CASREGGGGTEAFF.

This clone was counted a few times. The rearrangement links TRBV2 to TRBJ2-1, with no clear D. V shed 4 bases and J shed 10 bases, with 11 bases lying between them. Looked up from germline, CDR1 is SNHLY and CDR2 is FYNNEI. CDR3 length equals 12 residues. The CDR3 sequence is CASSVLREEQFF. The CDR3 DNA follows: TGTGCCAGCAGTGTACTCCGTGAGGAGCAGTTCTTC. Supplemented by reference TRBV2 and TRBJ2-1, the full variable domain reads EPEVTQTPSHQVTQMGQEVILRCVPISNHLYFYWYRQILGQKVEFLVSFYNNEISEKSEIFDDQFSVERPDGSNFTLKIRSTKLEDSAMYFCASSVLREEQFFGPGTRLTVL.

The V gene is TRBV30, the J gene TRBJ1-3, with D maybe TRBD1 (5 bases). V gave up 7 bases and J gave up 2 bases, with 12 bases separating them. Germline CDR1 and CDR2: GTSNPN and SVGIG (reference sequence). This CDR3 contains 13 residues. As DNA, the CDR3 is TGTGCCTACCTTGGAGGGGCTGGAAACACCATATATTTT. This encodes CAYLGGAGNTIYF.

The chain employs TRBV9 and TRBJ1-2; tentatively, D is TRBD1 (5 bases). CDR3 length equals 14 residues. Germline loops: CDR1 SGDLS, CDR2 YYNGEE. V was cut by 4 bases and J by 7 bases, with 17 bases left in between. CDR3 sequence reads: CASSSLLGGGGYTF. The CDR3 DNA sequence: TGTGCCAGCAGCTCCCTTCTGGGGGGTGGTGGCTACACCTTC.

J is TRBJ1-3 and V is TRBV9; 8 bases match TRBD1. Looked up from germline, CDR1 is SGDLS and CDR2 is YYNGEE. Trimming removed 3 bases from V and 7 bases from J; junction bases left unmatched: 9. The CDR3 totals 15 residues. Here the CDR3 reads CASSGHGQGGNTIYF. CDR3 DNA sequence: TGTGCCAGCAGCGGACATGGACAGGGCGGCAACACCATATATTTT. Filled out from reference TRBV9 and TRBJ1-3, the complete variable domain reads DSGVTQTPKHLITATGQRVTLRCSPRSGDLSVYWYQQSLDQGLQFLIQYYNGEERAKGNILERFSAQQFPDLHSELNLSSLELGDSALYFCASSGHGQGGNTIYFGEGSWLTVV.

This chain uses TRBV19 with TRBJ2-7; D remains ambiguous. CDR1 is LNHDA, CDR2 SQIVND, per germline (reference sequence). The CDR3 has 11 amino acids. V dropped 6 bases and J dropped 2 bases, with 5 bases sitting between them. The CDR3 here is CASSEAYEQYF. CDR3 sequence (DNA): TGTGCCAGTAGCGAGGCCTACGAGCAGTACTTC.

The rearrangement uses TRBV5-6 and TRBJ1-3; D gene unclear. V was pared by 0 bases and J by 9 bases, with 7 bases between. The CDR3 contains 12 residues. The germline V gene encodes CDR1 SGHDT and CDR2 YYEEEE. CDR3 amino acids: CASSLGATTIYF. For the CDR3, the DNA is TGTGCCAGCAGCTTGGGCGCAACCACCATATATTTT.

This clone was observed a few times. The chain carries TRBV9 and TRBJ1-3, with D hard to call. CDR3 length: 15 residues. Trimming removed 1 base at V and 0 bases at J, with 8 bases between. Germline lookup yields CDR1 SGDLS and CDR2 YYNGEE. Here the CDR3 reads CASSVSQASGNTIYF. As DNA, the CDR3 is TGTGCCAGCAGCGTATCCCAGGCCTCTGGAAACACCATATATTTT.

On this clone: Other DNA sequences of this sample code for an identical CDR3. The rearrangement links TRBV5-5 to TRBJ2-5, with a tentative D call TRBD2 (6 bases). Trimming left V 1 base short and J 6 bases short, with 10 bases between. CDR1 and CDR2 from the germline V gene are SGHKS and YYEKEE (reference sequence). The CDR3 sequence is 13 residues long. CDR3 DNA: TGTGCCAGCAGCTTGCGGGAGCCCCAGACCCAGTACTTC. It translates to CASSLREPQTQYF.

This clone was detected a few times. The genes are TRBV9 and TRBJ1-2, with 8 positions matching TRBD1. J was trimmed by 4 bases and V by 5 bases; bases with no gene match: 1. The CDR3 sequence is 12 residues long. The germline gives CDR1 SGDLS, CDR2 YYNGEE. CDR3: CASSQGAYGYTF. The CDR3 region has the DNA TGTGCCAGCAGTCAGGGGGCCTATGGCTACACCTTC.

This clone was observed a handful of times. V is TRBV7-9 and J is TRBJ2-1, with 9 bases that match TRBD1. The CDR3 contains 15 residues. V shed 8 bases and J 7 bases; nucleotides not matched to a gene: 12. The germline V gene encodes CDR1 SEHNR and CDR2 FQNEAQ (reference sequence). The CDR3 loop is CASGETGGFWNEQFF. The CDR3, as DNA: TGTGCCAGCGGGGAGACAGGGGGTTTTTGGAATGAGCAGTTCTTC.